The clone carrying this T cell receptor beta chain was recorded many times. Its target is not known. This CDR3 is 15 amino acids long. Trimming took 1 base from V and 5 from J, leaving 14 bases between them. Germline values: CDR1 SGHDN, CDR2 FVKESK. Amplification of TCR beta CDR3 regions used RNA transcripts. An initial RT-PCR round employing HTBI primers preceded a second-round multiplex PCR. TCRdb reanalysed the multiplex PCR reads using MiXCR and keeps one entry per CDR3 protein. The sample yields roughly 350,000 distinct CDR3 sequences, about a sixth seen once. Excluded were patients with other autoimmune diseases, uncontrolled infections, pregnancy or lactation. These data belong to a study of Graves' ophthalmopathy and Graves' hyperthyroidism. For the study at large: Prior to any treatment, peripheral blood was collected at the time of initial diagnosis. General study results and limits: Ophthalmopathy could be told apart from stable hyperthyroidism by a 13-signature model (around 90% sensitivity, about 80% specificity). Blood samples also showed most expanded thyroid clonotypes exceeding 0.001 frequency.

V gene TRBV14 combines with J gene TRBJ2-5, with D hard to call. The sample was peripheral blood. The receptor comes from an adult woman with stable Graves' hyperthyroidism. This CDR3 reads CASSQAPIQEETQYF. CDR3 coding DNA: TGTGCCAGCAGCCAAGCCCCCATCCAGGAGGAGACCCAGTACTTC.